The next 18 T cell receptor beta chains were all read from a single sample in a study of shared clonotypes between healthy human individuals (dated by TCRdb to the early 2020s). The method behind the library was the immunoSEQ multiplex PCR assay. The immuneACCESS repertoire file appears here via TCRdb, limited to in-frame rearrangements. These files lack a portion of the clones; in checked studies, under half of the deficit traces to unresolved V genes, and the cause of the others is not known. This sample lists about 490,000 clones; 65% to 85% were detected once. The top ten clonotypes cover about 13% of the sample. The sample comprised PBMCs. Every receptor here comes from a middle-aged woman in good health. Some clones in this sample may be carry-over from other donors' samples.

This chain joins TRBV7-8 and TRBJ2-7, with 8 nucleotides matching TRBD1. The CDR3 has 15 amino acids. Unmatched junction bases numbered 7, after V lost 4 bases and J lost 2 bases. Germline CDR1 and CDR2: SGHVS and FQNEAQ. The CDR3 DNA sequence: TGTGCCAGCAGCTCCATGCCGGGACAGGCCTACGAGCAGTACTTC. Translation gives CASSSMPGQAYEQYF.

This chain uses TRBV7-9 with TRBJ2-5; TRBD2 matches 7 bases. The germline CDR1 and CDR2 sequences are SEHNR and FQNEAQ (reference sequence). The V and J ends lost 5 bases and 4 bases, in that order; junction bases with no gene match: 7. The CDR3 has 14 residues. The CDR3 DNA reads as TGTGCCAGCAGCACCCTCCGCGGGGGAGAGACCCAGTACTTC. Its protein is CASSTLRGGETQYF.

V is TRBV9 and J is TRBJ2-7; D is uncertain. The CDR3 totals 12 residues. Trimming pared 4 bases from V and 1 base from J, leaving 6 bases between. CDR1 is SGDLS, CDR2 YYNGEE, per germline. CDR3 region: CASSPPSYEQYF. Here the CDR3 DNA reads TGTGCCAGCAGCCCCCCGTCCTACGAGCAGTACTTC.

The chain recombines TRBV30 with TRBJ2-3; 10 nucleotides match TRBD2. CDR1 is GTSNPN, CDR2 SVGIG, per germline (reference sequence). The CDR3 spans 13 residues. V was clipped by 3 bases and J by 6 bases; unmatched bases: 3. In DNA form, the CDR3 reads TGTGCCTGGAGAACTAGCGGGACCGATACGCAGTATTTT. Encoded protein: CAWRTSGTDTQYF.

The count of this clone is one. The gene calls are TRBV20-1 and TRBJ2-5; D remains ambiguous. Germline CDR1 reads DFQATT; CDR2 reads SNEGSKA (reference sequence). This CDR3 has 11 amino acids. Trimming shortened V by 5 bases and J by 4 bases, and 8 bases separated the two germline ends. This CDR3 is CSAARGETQYF. CDR3 in DNA: TGCAGTGCTGCCCGAGGAGAGACCCAGTACTTC.

The chain recombines TRBV9 with TRBJ2-7; 9 bases line up with TRBD1. CDR1 SGDLS and CDR2 YYNGEE come from the germline V gene. With 5 bases clipped from V and 3 bases from J, the junction kept 6 bases outside the gene matches. The CDR3 length is 14 residues. The CDR3 coding sequence is TGTGCCAGCAGGTCACCGGGACAGGGCTACGAGCAGTACTTC. Amino acid sequence: CASRSPGQGYEQYF.

This clone was counted once. The genes are TRBV28 and TRBJ1-4; 7 bases map to TRBD1. V shed 4 bases and J 6 bases; nucleotides not matched to a gene: 8. The CDR3 consists of 15 residues. Looked up from germline, CDR1 is MDHEN and CDR2 is SYDVKM. This CDR3 is CASSSGQAFYEKLFF. The CDR3 region has the DNA TGTGCCAGCAGTTCCGGACAGGCGTTTTATGAAAAACTGTTTTTT.

This clone was detected only a few times. A far larger clone is only one base removed, so a read error is likely. Other nucleotide sequences in the sample specify the same CDR3. The gene calls are TRBV27 and TRBJ1-1, with 7 bases matching TRBD1. The CDR3 has 15 amino acids. Germline loops: CDR1 MNHEY, CDR2 SMNVEV (reference sequence). The CDR3 protein is CASSLTGTAYTEAFF. The CDR3 nucleotides are TGTGCCAGTAGTTTAACCGGGACAGCATACACTGAAGCTTTCTTT.

The V and J genes are TRBV2 and TRBJ2-6; D is uncertain. Trimming stripped 7 bases from V and 2 bases from J, with 18 bases between. This CDR3 spans 17 amino acids. Germline lookup yields CDR1 SNHLY and CDR2 FYNNEI. The CDR3 region has the DNA TGTGCCAGCATCAGAAGGCCCGTGATAACTGGGGCCAACGTCCTGACTTTC. It codes for CASIRRPVITGANVLTF.

This chain connects TRBV28 to TRBJ2-1; 9 bases align to TRBD1. The V and J ends lost 5 bases and 12 bases, in that order; junction bases with no gene match: 20. The CDR3 runs to 17 residues. In germline, CDR1 is MDHEN, CDR2 SYDVKM. CDR3 in DNA: TGTGCCAGCAGTACCTTCCCCGGGACAGGGAGGGTCCTTGGGCAGTTCTTC. Its protein is CASSTFPGTGRVLGQFF.

This rearrangement joins TRBV18 to TRBJ2-5; D unresolved. The CDR3 extends over 16 amino acids. Looked up from germline, CDR1 is KGHSH and CDR2 is LQKENI. V lost 6 bases, J lost 4 bases, and 21 bases lay in between. The CDR3 spells CASSPRMASGIETQYF. DNA of the CDR3: TGTGCCAGCTCCCCGAGGATGGCGTCGGGTATAGAGACCCAGTACTTC.

This chain connects TRBV30 to TRBJ2-2; 7 bases are shared with TRBD1. This CDR3 contains 15 residues. Germline-derived CDR1 and CDR2 are GTSNPN and SVGIG (reference sequence). Unmatched junction bases numbered 13, after V lost 6 bases and J lost 6 bases. The CDR3, as DNA: TGTGCCTGTGGTATGACGACAGGGCGTCCCGGGGAGCTGTTTTTT. Its translation is CACGMTTGRPGELFF.

This clone came up once. The V and J genes are TRBV7-2 and TRBJ2-1, with a possible D match to TRBD1 (6 bases). V lost 3 bases and J lost 7, with 16 bases in between. Per the germline V gene, CDR1 is SGHTA and CDR2 is FQGNSA. This CDR3 is 15 amino acids long. The CDR3 bases are TGTGCCAGCAGCTTTCTTCCGGACAGACCAAATGAGCAGTTCTTC. As protein: CASSFLPDRPNEQFF.

V is TRBV9 and J is TRBJ2-3, with D maybe TRBD2 (7 bases). The CDR3 sequence is 14 residues long. Germline values: CDR1 SGDLS, CDR2 YYNGEE. Trimming cost V 3 bases and J 8 bases, with 16 bases left between them. CDR3: CASSGGGGGLTQYF. The CDR3 nucleotides read TGTGCCAGCAGCGGAGGTGGCGGGGGCCTTACGCAGTATTTT. Together with reference TRBV9 and TRBJ2-3, the CDR3 gives the full variable domain: DSGVTQTPKHLITATGQRVTLRCSPRSGDLSVYWYQQSLDQGLQFLIQYYNGEERAKGNILERFSAQQFPDLHSELNLSSLELGDSALYFCASSGGGGGLTQYFGPGTRLTVL.

This chain links TRBV6-1 with TRBJ2-3; D might be TRBD2 (5 bases). Germline CDR1 is MNHNS and CDR2 is SASEGT. The CDR3 spans 16 residues. V lost 2 bases to trimming and J lost 0 bases, with 12 bases between them. CDR3 coding DNA: TGTGCCAGCAGTGAAAATCGAGCGGCGAGCACAGATACGCAGTATTTT. Residues: CASSENRAASTDTQYF.

The chain carries TRBV5-4 and TRBJ2-4, with TRBD2 as a possible D gene (6 bases). The germline V gene encodes CDR1 SGHNT and CDR2 YYREEE (reference sequence). The CDR3 is made up of 16 amino acids. Trimming stripped 3 bases from V and 0 bases from J, with 13 bases between. The CDR3 spells CASSSGGILAKNIQYF. The CDR3 DNA reads as TGTGCCAGCAGCTCCGGGGGAATCCTAGCCAAAAACATTCAGTACTTC.

The rearrangement uses TRBV7-2 and TRBJ1-5; no definite D call. Germline V gene sequence: CDR1 SGHTA, CDR2 FQGNSA. The CDR3 contains 16 residues. The V end lost 1 base, the J end lost 0 bases, and 10 bases lay between the germline ends. CDR3 region: CASSLGRPNSNQPQHF. CDR3 DNA: TGTGCCAGCAGCTTAGGCAGGCCGAATAGCAATCAGCCCCAGCATTTT.

The chain recombines TRBV7-9 with TRBJ2-7; maybe TRBD2 (5 bases). The V end lost 2 bases, the J end lost 1 base, and 9 bases lay between the germline ends. This CDR3 spans 14 amino acids. Germline CDR1 is SEHNR and CDR2 is FQNEAQ (reference sequence). CDR3: CASSLTGGSYEQYF. The CDR3 coding sequence is TGTGCCAGCAGCTTAACTGGAGGTTCCTACGAGCAGTACTTC. Full variable domain (rest looked up from reference TRBV7-9 and TRBJ2-7): DTGVSQNPRHKITKRGQNVTFRCDPISEHNRLYWYRQTLGQGPEFLTYFQNEAQLEKSRLLSDRFSAERPKGSFSTLEIQRTEQGDSAMYLCASSLTGGSYEQYFGPGTRLTVT.